Shown below are 21 T cell receptor beta chains from a single sample sequenced in a study of identical twins. TCRdb re-analysed the 5' RACE reads in MiXCR, keeping a single row per CDR3 protein. Among 1.5 million or so distinct CDR3 sequences, 32% were seen once, and the ten largest hold 0.25% to 0.3%. The sample taken for sequencing was cord blood. These receptors all come from a newborn girl in good health.

The CDR3 loop reads CASRVTPRQSNQPQHF. The CDR3 bases are TGTGCCAGCAGAGTTACACCCCGCCAGAGCAATCAGCCCCAGCATTTT. The rearrangement links TRBV6-5 to TRBJ1-5, with D unclear. The CDR3 sequence is 16 residues long. The germline CDR1 and CDR2 sequences are MNHEY and SVGAGI. The V end was cut by 6 bases, the J end by 1 base, with 16 bases between.

The chain carries TRBV7-9 and TRBJ1-5; D perhaps matches TRBD1 (5 bases). The V gene's germline CDR1 is SEHNR and CDR2 FQNEAQ (reference sequence). Trimming shortened V by 2 bases and J by 8 bases, and 10 bases separated the two germline ends. CDR3 size: 13 residues. The CDR3 is CASSLSRGEPQHF. For the CDR3, the DNA is TGTGCCAGCAGCTTAAGTAGGGGTGAGCCCCAGCATTTT.

V is TRBV19 and J is TRBJ2-1; D is undetermined. V was cut by 3 bases and J by 4 bases, with 7 bases left in between. The CDR3 totals 13 residues. Germline CDR1 is LNHDA and CDR2 is SQIVND (reference sequence). The CDR3 protein is CASSMSSYNEQFF. CDR3 nucleotide sequence: TGTGCCAGTAGTATGTCGTCATACAATGAGCAGTTCTTC.

The chain has TRBV13 and TRBJ2-5; TRBD1 is a possible D gene (6 bases). The V and J ends lost 5 bases and 11 bases respectively, with 18 bases between them. The germline CDR1 and CDR2 sequences are PRHDT and FYEKMQ (reference sequence). The CDR3 runs 13 residues. The CDR3 loop is CASSPPRDNEQYF. CDR3 nucleotide sequence: TGTGCCAGCAGCCCTCCCCGGGACAATGAGCAGTACTTC.

V usage is TRBV10-3 and J usage is TRBJ2-5, with 10 bases fitting TRBD1. Germline V CDR1 and CDR2: ENHRY, SYGVKD. After removal of 5 bases from V and 11 bases from J, the junction contained 14 bases not matched to a gene. This CDR3 has 15 amino acids. The CDR3 region is CAISRQGAGVEKQYF. CDR3 DNA: TGTGCCATCAGTAGACAGGGGGCAGGAGTCGAGAAGCAGTACTTC.

V and J are TRBV2 and TRBJ1-1, with a weak D call TRBD1 (6 bases). Germline loops: CDR1 SNHLY, CDR2 FYNNEI. V was pared by 6 bases and J by 4 bases, with 9 bases between. This CDR3 spans 12 amino acids. CDR3 DNA: TGTGCCAGCAGGGAACAGGGCACTGAAGCTTTCTTT. Encoded protein: CASREQGTEAFF.

The rearrangement joins TRBV6-6 to TRBJ1-2; D is possibly TRBD1 (5 bases). The ends were cut back, 5 bases at V and 8 bases at J, with 21 bases in the middle. The CDR3 has 15 amino acids. Germline CDR1 and CDR2: MNHNY and SVGAGI (reference sequence). The CDR3 coding sequence is TGTGCCAGCAGTCCATCAGACAGAGTATTCAGGGGCTACACCTTC. It codes for CASSPSDRVFRGYTF.

This clonotype was counted only a few times. V usage is TRBV20-1 and J usage is TRBJ2-7; TRBD2 agrees at 8 bases. V was clipped by 3 bases and J by 0 bases; unmatched bases: 1. The CDR3 has 13 amino acids. The germline CDR1 and CDR2 sequences are DFQATT and SNEGSKA (reference sequence). In nucleotides, the CDR3 is TGCAGTGCTAGTAGCGGGGACTCCTACGAGCAGTACTTC. Protein: CSASSGDSYEQYF.

This clonotype was counted between two and nine times. This chain joins TRBV16 and TRBJ2-3, with TRBD1 matching 7 bases. Germline values: CDR1 KGHSY, CDR2 FQNENV. The ends lost 1 base at V and 10 bases at J; junction bases unmatched: 5. This CDR3 contains 13 residues. Here the CDR3 reads CASSQWGQSAQYF. The CDR3 region has the DNA TGTGCCAGCAGCCAATGGGGACAGTCGGCGCAGTATTTT.

The rearrangement links TRBV21-1 to TRBJ2-5; the table names TRBD2, a call not compared with the DNA. TRBV21-1 is a known pseudogene. The CDR3 has 15 residues. In DNA form, the CDR3 reads TGTGCCAGCAGCAAGTCGAGCGGGGGGGGAGAGACCCAGTACTTC. Its protein is CASSKSSGGGETQYF.

This chain connects TRBV4-2 to TRBJ2-1, with a tentative D call TRBD1 (6 bases). This CDR3 contains 12 residues. Germline V gene data show CDR1 as LGHNA and CDR2 as YNFKEQ. Trimming removed 2 bases from V and 9 bases from J, with 8 bases in between. CDR3 DNA: TGTGCCAGCAGCCAACAGGGGAGTGAGCAGTTCTTC. Its translation is CASSQQGSEQFF.

This clonotype has a count of ten or more. This chain connects TRBV12-3 or TRBV12-4 to TRBJ2-7; TRBD1 matches 8 bases. Trimming cost V 2 bases and J 2 bases; bases outside gene matches: 5. There are 15 residues in the CDR3. The CDR3 DNA reads TGTGCCAGCAGTTTAAGGCGGGACAGGCCCTACGAGCAGTACTTC. It encodes CASSLRRDRPYEQYF.

The chain recombines TRBV20-1 with TRBJ2-7; D may match TRBD1 or TRBD2 (5 bases each). Trimming removed 4 bases at V and 5 bases at J, with 9 bases between. The V gene's germline CDR1 is DFQATT and CDR2 SNEGSKA (reference sequence). CDR3 size: 11 residues. Written as DNA, the CDR3 is TGCAGTGCTAATTCGGGGCACGAGCAGTACTTC. It codes for CSANSGHEQYF.

The rearrangement links TRBV5-6 to TRBJ1-2, with D maybe TRBD1 (6 bases). From germline, CDR1 is SGHDT and CDR2 YYEEEE. The V and J ends lost 2 bases and 6 bases respectively, with 14 bases between them. This CDR3 spans 14 amino acids. DNA for the CDR3: TGTGCCAGCAGCTTTAACAGGGTAATGCATGGCTACACCTTC. This gives the protein CASSFNRVMHGYTF.

A note on this clonotype: Mismatch with germline at one junction end may stem from a read error. This rearrangement joins TRBV7-9 to TRBJ2-5; 9 bases map to TRBD2. Germline V lookup: CDR1 SEHNR, CDR2 FQNEAQ (reference sequence). The CDR3 covers 16 residues. The CDR3 coding sequence is TGTGCCAGCAGCTTAGTAGCGGGAGACTCTACAGATACGCAGTATTTC. Amino acid sequence: CASSLVAGDSTDTQYF.

V is TRBV5-1 and J is TRBJ2-1, with 9 bases matching TRBD2. CDR1 SGHRS and CDR2 YFSETQ come from the germline V gene. This CDR3 has 15 amino acids. V gave up 4 bases and J gave up 8 bases; unmatched junction bases: 10. DNA for the CDR3: TGCGCCAGCAGCCCCGGACTAGCGTTCATCTATGAGCAGTTCTTC. This sequence encodes CASSPGLAFIYEQFF.

This clonotype has only a few counts. The chain couples TRBV18 to TRBJ1-5; TRBD1 matches at 7 bases. Germline V gene lookup returns CDR1 KGHSH and CDR2 LQKENI. Losses at the gene ends were 3 bases for V and 3 bases for J; bases not matched to a gene: 5. This CDR3 is built from 15 residues. The CDR3 sequence: CASSPPGQSNQPQHF. The CDR3 coding sequence is TGTGCCAGCTCACCTCCGGGACAGTCCAATCAGCCCCAGCATTTT.

This clonotype has a handful of counts. The rearrangement uses TRBV18 and TRBJ2-5; 13 bases line up with TRBD2. The CDR3 spans 18 residues. Germline V gene data show CDR1 as KGHSH and CDR2 as LQKENI. The J segment lost 1 base and the V segment lost 3 bases, leaving 8 bases of the junction unmatched. CDR3 coding DNA: TGTGCCAGCTCACCCTTATCACGACTAGCGGGGGGCCAAGAGACCCAGTACTTC. It is translated as CASSPLSRLAGGQETQYF.

The chain links TRBV20-1 to TRBJ2-1; D possibly uses TRBD1 or TRBD2 (5 bases each). Germline V gene lookup returns CDR1 DFQATT and CDR2 SNEGSKA (reference sequence). This CDR3 spans 14 amino acids. V dropped 6 bases and J dropped 5 bases, with 17 bases sitting between them. CDR3: CSAPGRPADNEQFF. CDR3 DNA: TGCAGTGCACCGGGACGACCCGCAGACAATGAGCAGTTCTTC.

The sample holds one count of this clonotype. The chain carries TRBV29-1 and TRBJ2-5, with 9 bases fitting TRBD2. This CDR3 is 17 amino acids long. In germline, CDR1 is SQVTM, CDR2 ANQGSEA. V lost 4 bases to trimming and J lost 1 base; unmatched junction nucleotides: 13. The CDR3 region is CSVGRVAGAIVQETQYF. CDR3 nucleotide sequence: TGCAGCGTTGGGAGGGTAGCGGGAGCAATTGTCCAAGAGACCCAGTACTTC.

The rearrangement uses TRBV28 and TRBJ2-1, with TRBD2 identical over 11 bases. CDR1 and CDR2 (germline): MDHEN, SYDVKM. V dropped 7 bases and J dropped 6; count of bases not matched to a gene: 8. The CDR3 spans 15 residues. The CDR3: CASTWGLADFNEQFF. The CDR3 DNA sequence: TGTGCCAGCACCTGGGGACTAGCGGACTTCAATGAGCAGTTCTTC.